These 18 T cell receptor beta chains were all obtained from the same sample, sequenced in a study of cytomegalovirus exposure and HLA in healthy donors. The primer mix had 60 Vbeta and 13 Jbeta primers. Clones were read by immunoSEQ multiplex PCR, and TCRdb kept only the in-frame ones, dropping some. The data contain more than 90,000 clones, 55% to 65% of them singletons. Sequences were obtained from PBMCs. All receptors derive from a woman in her twenties or thirties in good health and CMV-seronegative.

The J gene is TRBJ2-5, the V gene TRBV6-5; D uncertain. Trimming left V 4 bases short and J 5 bases short, with 5 bases between. CDR1 is MNHEY and CDR2 is SVGAGI in the germline V gene. CDR3 size: 11 residues. Written as DNA, the CDR3 is TGTGCCAGCAGTTCTATTGAGACCCAGTACTTC. Its protein product is CASSSIETQYF.

The chain has TRBV5-4 and TRBJ2-3; 13 bases line up with TRBD2. Germline-derived CDR1 and CDR2 are SGHNT and YYREEE (reference sequence). V was clipped by 4 bases and J by 4 bases; unmatched bases: 6. The CDR3 contains 16 residues. Here the CDR3 reads CASSIRTSGSPDTQYF. The CDR3 nucleotides read TGTGCCAGCAGCATAAGGACTAGCGGGAGCCCAGATACGCAGTATTTT. The full variable domain, rest sourced from reference TRBV5-4 and TRBJ2-3, is ETGVTQSPTHLIKTRGQQVTLRCSSQSGHNTVSWYQQALGQGPQFIFQYYREEENGRGNFPPRFSGLQFPNYSSELNVNALELDDSALYLCASSIRTSGSPDTQYFGPGTRLTVL.

The sample holds one count of this clone. The chain employs TRBV10-3 and TRBJ1-5, with 10 bases lining up with TRBD1. With 6 bases clipped from V and 7 bases from J, the junction kept 3 bases outside the gene matches. The germline V gene has CDR1 ENHRY and CDR2 SYGVKD. The CDR3 consists of 13 residues. The CDR3 reads CAISGQGEQPQHF. DNA of the CDR3: TGTGCCATCAGCGGACAGGGGGAACAGCCCCAGCATTTT.

This clone was counted between two and nine times. The rearrangement joins TRBV7-3 to TRBJ1-1; 9 nucleotides align to TRBD1. CDR3 length: 13 residues. Trimming took 5 bases from V and 11 from J; bases not matched to a gene: 9. The V gene's germline CDR1 is SGHTA and CDR2 FQGTGA. The CDR3 DNA follows: TGTGCCAGCAGCCCTGGACAGGGGTGGGAGGCTTTCTTT. Its protein is CASSPGQGWEAFF.

The J gene is TRBJ1-5, the V gene TRBV6-9; the D gene is possibly TRBD1 (6 bases). CDR1 MNHGY and CDR2 SVAAGI come from the germline V gene. Trimming took off 6 bases at V and 6 bases at J, with 18 bases between the two ends. The length of the CDR3 is 15 residues. The CDR3 sequence is CASSRPDSSGQPQHF. The CDR3 DNA follows: TGTGCCAGCAGCCGCCCGGACAGTTCAGGTCAGCCCCAGCATTTT.

The gene calls are TRBV4-3 and TRBJ2-3, with 7 bases lining up with TRBD2. The length of the CDR3 is 18 residues. The V and J ends lost 1 base and 5 bases, in that order; junction bases with no gene match: 15. CDR1 is LGHNA, CDR2 YSLEER, per germline. CDR3 protein: CASSQASVWRERIDTQYF. The CDR3 DNA is TGCGCCAGCAGCCAAGCGAGCGTTTGGCGGGAGAGAATAGATACGCAGTATTTT.

This chain links TRBV7-9 with TRBJ1-1; a weak D match, TRBD1 (6 bases). The CDR3 runs to 14 residues. CDR1 and CDR2 (germline): SEHNR, FQNEAQ (reference sequence). The V and J ends lost 4 bases and 7 bases respectively, with 16 bases between them. CDR3 in DNA: TGTGCCAGCAGCTCGATTGCTCCGGGACATGAAGCTTTCTTT. This sequence encodes CASSSIAPGHEAFF.

The J gene is TRBJ2-6, the V gene TRBV27; tentatively, D is TRBD1 (5 bases). The CDR3 totals 16 residues. V was clipped by 3 bases and J by 2 bases, with 11 bases between them. Germline V gene sequence: CDR1 MNHEY, CDR2 SMNVEV (reference sequence). This CDR3 reads CASSFLRGTGANVLTF. CDR3 DNA sequence: TGTGCCAGCAGTTTCCTTAGGGGTACTGGGGCCAACGTCCTGACTTTC.

This chain joins TRBV7-9 and TRBJ2-7; the D gene is possibly TRBD2 (6 bases). Trimming shortened V by 4 bases and J by 5 bases, and 15 bases separated the two germline ends. CDR1 is SEHNR, CDR2 FQNEAQ, per germline (reference sequence). The length of the CDR3 is 14 residues. CDR3 region: CASSSLGRRDEQYF. The CDR3, as DNA: TGTGCCAGCAGCTCCCTCGGGAGAAGGGACGAGCAGTACTTC.

CDR3 amino acids: CASSEEAGGTYNEQFF. CDR3 nucleotides: TGTGCCAGCAGTGAGGAGGCGGGAGGGACCTACAATGAGCAGTTCTTC. The chain employs TRBV2 and TRBJ2-1; 9 bases agree with TRBD2. V trimming: 3 bases; J trimming: 2 bases; junction bases outside the gene matches: 5. CDR1 is SNHLY, CDR2 FYNNEI, per germline. The CDR3 has 16 residues.

V and J are TRBV6-6 and TRBJ1-5; unclear D gene. The germline CDR1 and CDR2 sequences are MNHNY and SVGAGI (reference sequence). Trimming shortened V by 6 bases and J by 7 bases, and 10 bases separated the two germline ends. The CDR3 totals 12 residues. DNA for the CDR3: TGTGCCAGCAGGGTCCAGCGACAGCCCCAGCATTTT. Encoded protein: CASRVQRQPQHF.

The genes are TRBV29-1 and TRBJ2-3; TRBD2 agrees at 7 bases. This CDR3 has 14 residues. After removal of 4 bases from V and 6 bases from J, the junction contained 10 bases not matched to a gene. Germline V gene data show CDR1 as SQVTM and CDR2 as ANQGSEA. The CDR3 loop is CSVVGRRGGDTQYF. In DNA, the CDR3 is TGCAGCGTTGTAGGGCGAAGGGGAGGGGATACGCAGTATTTT.

CDR3 region: CSVERQGRTPTRADTQYF. For the CDR3, the DNA is TGCAGCGTTGAAAGACAGGGAAGGACCCCCACCCGAGCAGATACGCAGTATTTT. The chain links TRBV29-1 to TRBJ2-3; TRBD1 matches 7 bases. CDR3 size: 18 residues. The ends lost 2 bases at V and 4 bases at J; junction bases unmatched: 18. CDR1 is SQVTM, CDR2 ANQGSEA, per germline.

The genes are TRBV27 and TRBJ2-5; tentative D call: TRBD1 (5 bases). V lost 5 bases and J 0 bases, leaving 10 bases between the germline ends. Germline V gene sequence: CDR1 MNHEY, CDR2 SMNVEV (reference sequence). The CDR3 sequence is 14 residues long. CDR3 bases: TGTGCCAGCAGTCCAATACAGGACCAAGAGACCCAGTACTTC. Protein: CASSPIQDQETQYF.

The gene calls are TRBV5-1 and TRBJ1-5, with 8 nucleotides matching TRBD1. The ends lost 3 bases at V and 1 base at J; junction bases unmatched: 3. Germline V gene data show CDR1 as SGHRS and CDR2 as YFSETQ. The CDR3 has 15 residues. CDR3 DNA sequence: TGCGCCAGCAGCTCGACAGGGGACAGCAATCAGCCCCAGCATTTT. Translation: CASSSTGDSNQPQHF. Full variable domain (missing parts from reference TRBV5-1 and TRBJ1-5): KAGVTQTPRYLIKTRGQQVTLSCSPISGHRSVSWYQQTPGQGLQFLFEYFSETQRNKGNFPGRFSGRQFSNSRSEMNVSTLELGDSALYLCASSSTGDSNQPQHFGDGTRLSIL.

This clone was detected only a few times. The chain has TRBV9 and TRBJ2-2; D might be TRBD2 (5 bases). The CDR3 runs to 16 residues. V lost 6 bases and J 4 bases, leaving 19 bases between the germline ends. From germline, CDR1 is SGDLS and CDR2 YYNGEE. This CDR3 is CASTPWGAESTGELFF. The CDR3 nucleotides read TGTGCCAGCACTCCTTGGGGAGCGGAGAGCACCGGGGAGCTGTTTTTT. Full variable domain (outside the CDR3, taken from reference TRBV9 and TRBJ2-2): DSGVTQTPKHLITATGQRVTLRCSPRSGDLSVYWYQQSLDQGLQFLIQYYNGEERAKGNILERFSAQQFPDLHSELNLSSLELGDSALYFCASTPWGAESTGELFFGEGSRLTVL.

The V gene is TRBV19, the J gene TRBJ2-7, with D perhaps TRBD1 (5 bases). The germline V gene encodes CDR1 LNHDA and CDR2 SQIVND (reference sequence). The CDR3 spans 13 residues. V lost 1 base to trimming and J lost 5 bases, with 9 bases between them. DNA of the CDR3: TGTGCCAGTAGTATAGCGCCAGGGCACGAGCAGTACTTC. Its translation: CASSIAPGHEQYF. The whole variable domain, filled in from reference TRBV19 and TRBJ2-7, reads DGGITQSPKYLFRKEGQNVTLSCEQNLNHDAMYWYRQDPGQGLRLIYYSQIVNDFQKGDIAEGYSVSREKKESFPLTVTSAQKNPTAFYLCASSIAPGHEQYFGPGTRLTVT.

The chain links TRBV29-1 to TRBJ1-2; D not resolved. Germline V gives CDR1 SQVTM, CDR2 ANQGSEA. The V gene lost 3 bases and the J gene lost 0 bases, with 8 bases spanning the gap. The CDR3 totals 13 residues. The CDR3 here is CSVEGTSNYGYTF. The DNA of the CDR3 is TGCAGCGTTGAGGGCACATCTAACTATGGCTACACCTTC.